This TCR beta chain came from a study of blood T cell repertoires in COVID-19. This CDR3 comprises 19 residues. The V gene's germline CDR1 is SNHLY and CDR2 FYNNEI. J lost 0 bases, V lost 10 bases, and 21 bases had no gene match. The assay was immunoSEQ multiplex PCR, and TCRdb's table has in-frame clones only and misses some. Of 140,000 or so clones in the sample, almost 80% were seen once. This TCR derives from a man aged 50 or older with active or convalescent COVID-19. Material for sequencing was peripheral blood. V is TRBV2 and J is TRBJ2-3; 8 bases align to TRBD2. The CDR3 DNA is TGTGCCATCACCCTGGGGCTAGCGGGTTTCTCCCCTAGCACAGATACGCAGTATTTT. This sequence encodes CAITLGLAGFSPSTDTQYF. The full variable domain, completed using reference TRBV2 and TRBJ2-3, is EPEVTQTPSHQVTQMGQEVILRCVPISNHLYFYWYRQILGQKVEFLVSFYNNEISEKSEIFDDQFSVERPDGSNFTLKIRSTKLEDSAMYFCAITLGLAGFSPSTDTQYFGPGTRLTVL.